This TCR beta chain was profiled in a study of blood T cell repertoires in COVID-19. Unmatched junction bases numbered 4, after V lost 0 bases and J lost 5 bases. Germline lookup yields CDR1 SGHDN and CDR2 FVKESK. The CDR3 is 15 residues long. Profiling relied on immunoSEQ multiplex PCR, and the TCRdb table lists in-frame clones only, not all of them. The sample contains some 200,000 clones, about 84% of which appear only once. Individuals drawn from around 25 US areas were roughly 18 to 89 years old. The sequence derives from a woman aged 40 to 50 with acute COVID-19. The rearrangement joins TRBV14 to TRBJ2-7; 10 bases map to TRBD2. Sequencing was performed on PBMCs or T cells enriched from blood (not recorded which). The CDR3, as DNA: TGTGCCAGCAGCCAAGAGTTACTAGCGGGAAACGAGCAGTACTTC. As protein: CASSQELLAGNEQYF.